This T cell receptor (beta chain) was sequenced during a study of vaccination and CD4 T cells after COVID-19. Background on the study: At a median approximately 100 days (range 35 to 161) after diagnosis, post-COVID samples were drawn. Collection of post-vaccine samples followed dose two by a median roughly 72 days, spanning a range of 14 to 241. Notes on the study in general: Within convalescent individuals, 304 out of 307 vaccine-specific clones proved to be spike mono-reactive.

The Oncomine TCR Beta short-read assay was what sequenced the DNA obtained from cultured CD4+ T cells. One entry per CDR3 protein results from TCRdb running MiXCR on the PCR reads. This table holds 12,000 or so distinct CDR3 sequences, 45% to 55% found once. Per germline, CDR1 SNHLY and CDR2 FYNNEI. The CDR3 runs to 17 residues. V lost 7 bases to trimming and J lost 0 bases, with 16 bases between them. The treatment is: approximately 10-day PBMC culture with coronavirus spike peptide pools or control peptides (ViraFEST assay). This clonotype was detected only a few times. Its antigen is unidentified. The sequencing sample was made of CD4+ T cells from blood, cultured in vitro. The chain has TRBV2 and TRBJ1-6; tentative D call: TRBD1 (6 bases). This sequence was found in a human donor who had recovered from COVID-19. The CDR3 protein is CASTTGGASSYNSPLHF. The CDR3 nucleotides are TGTGCCAGCACAACGGGGGGGGCGTCCTCCTATAATTCACCCCTCCACTTT.